These 24 T cell receptor beta chains were all obtained from the same sample, sequenced in a study of human T cells and chemical hapten exposure (TCRdb year 2021). Libraries were made using 5' RACE. Sequencing instrument: Illumina MiSeq. The raw public reads went through TCRdb reprocessing: fastp at Q25, MiXCR clone calling, in-frame beta chains kept. Rows matching on CDR3 protein sequence are summarized as one entry with the most common DNA and genes. The sample table contains fewer than 150,000 distinct CDR3 sequences; only one count was recorded for approximately 20% of them. The ten largest clones represent 2.8% of the sample. Unfractionated whole blood was collected in Tempus Blood RNA tubes, and total RNA was extracted from that blood. These receptors were obtained from a human donor in good health.

This clonotype was counted only a few times. The chain recombines TRBV2 with TRBJ2-7; D possibly matches TRBD1 or TRBD2 (5 bases each). This CDR3 contains 14 residues. Germline CDR1 is SNHLY and CDR2 is FYNNEI. The V end was cut by 3 bases, the J end by 3 bases, with 12 bases between. DNA of the CDR3: TGTGCCAGCAGTGATTTGGGACGACTCTACGAGCAGTACTTC. Encoded protein: CASSDLGRLYEQYF.

There are a few counts of this clonotype. The chain has TRBV27 and TRBJ2-3; possible D gene TRBD1, 5 bases. The CDR3 covers 15 residues. Germline CDR1 is MNHEY and CDR2 is SMNVEV (reference sequence). V was shortened by 2 bases and J by 2 bases, with 11 bases between the two germline ends. CDR3 nucleotides: TGTGCCAGCAGTTTAACCATGGACAACACAGATACGCAGTATTTT. Amino acids: CASSLTMDNTDTQYF.

The chain combines TRBV5-1 with TRBJ1-1, with D unresolved. Looked up from germline, CDR1 is SGHRS and CDR2 is YFSETQ. The V and J ends lost 1 base and 0 bases respectively, with 19 bases between them. This CDR3 has 18 amino acids. The CDR3 region is CASSLSPGEAYVNTEAFF. The DNA for the CDR3 is TGCGCCAGCAGCTTGTCCCCAGGTGAGGCTTACGTGAACACTGAAGCTTTCTTT.

The V call is TRBV6-6, the J call TRBJ2-7, with 9 bases that match TRBD1. The CDR3 sequence is 15 residues long. Per germline, CDR1 MNHNY and CDR2 SVGAGI (reference sequence). V was pared by 4 bases and J by 2 bases, with 6 bases of the junction left unmatched. The CDR3 sequence is CASSFTGQGTYEQYF. The DNA of the CDR3 is TGTGCCAGCAGTTTCACGGGACAGGGAACCTACGAGCAGTACTTC.

This clonotype was recorded many times. This chain connects TRBV29-1 to TRBJ1-1; D gene unclear. The CDR3 has 13 amino acids. The ends were cut back, 7 bases at V and 0 bases at J, with 12 bases in the middle. Germline CDR1 reads SQVTM; CDR2 reads ANQGSEA. The CDR3 loop is CSGLDGVNTEAFF. For the CDR3, the DNA is TGCAGCGGGCTTGATGGGGTGAACACTGAAGCTTTCTTT.

V and J are TRBV11-2 and TRBJ1-2, with TRBD1 identical over 8 bases. The germline CDR1 and CDR2 sequences are SGHAT and FQNNGV. V shed 1 base and J 8 bases; nucleotides not matched to a gene: 6. This CDR3 has 14 amino acids. The CDR3 protein is CASSLGQGSLGYTF. DNA of the CDR3: TGTGCCAGCAGCTTAGGACAGGGGTCCCTAGGCTACACCTTC.

This clonotype has more than one count but fewer than ten. J is TRBJ2-3 and V is TRBV2, with 15 bases lining up with TRBD2. The CDR3 runs to 17 residues. The J segment lost 3 bases and the V segment lost 4 bases, leaving 5 bases of the junction unmatched. From germline, CDR1 is SNHLY and CDR2 FYNNEI. This CDR3 reads CASSGTSGRAGTDTQYF. The CDR3 coding sequence is TGTGCCAGCAGTGGGACTAGCGGGAGGGCCGGGACAGATACGCAGTATTTT.

The chain carries TRBV5-1 and TRBJ2-5; D gene unclear. This CDR3 is built from 12 residues. Germline-derived CDR1 and CDR2 are SGHRS and YFSETQ. V lost 3 bases, J lost 7 bases, and 10 bases lay in between. The CDR3 bases are TGCGCCAGCAGCTCCCCAGCTGGGACCCAGTACTTC. Translation: CASSSPAGTQYF.

This clonotype has more than one count but fewer than ten. The chain employs TRBV30 and TRBJ2-2, with D unresolved. The CDR3 is 14 residues long. Per the germline V gene, CDR1 is GTSNPN and CDR2 is SVGIG (reference sequence). Trimming took off 0 bases at V and 6 bases at J, with 11 bases between the two ends. This CDR3 is CAWSVRFGAGELFF. DNA for the CDR3: TGTGCCTGGAGTGTACGGTTTGGAGCCGGGGAGCTGTTTTTT. The full variable domain, in which reference TRBV30 and TRBJ2-2 provide the parts outside the CDR3, is SQTIHQWPATLVQPVGSPLSLECTVEGTSNPNLYWYRQAAGRGLQLLFYSVGIGQISSEVPQNLSASRPQDRQFILSSKKLLLSDSGFYLCAWSVRFGAGELFFGEGSRLTVL.

This clonotype showed up just a few times. The chain uses TRBV20-1 and TRBJ2-3; D is ambiguous. The V gene lost 6 bases and the J gene lost 3 bases, with 7 bases spanning the gap. This CDR3 is 11 amino acids long. The germline gives CDR1 DFQATT, CDR2 SNEGSKA (reference sequence). The CDR3 loop reads CSAQHTDTQYF. DNA of the CDR3: TGCAGTGCCCAACATACAGATACGCAGTATTTT.

A word on this clonotype: At one boundary the junction diverges from the germline segment, which might be a read error. This chain links TRBV30 with TRBJ1-6, with TRBD1 identical over 9 bases. Looked up from germline, CDR1 is GTSNPN and CDR2 is SVGIG (reference sequence). This CDR3 region has 15 residues. CDR3 amino acids: CAWSVEDRGFSPFHF. DNA of the CDR3: TGTGCCTGGAGTGTTGAGGACAGGGGTTTTTCACCCTTCCACTTT.

This clonotype was seen a handful of times. The genes are TRBV4-1 and TRBJ2-7, with 9 bases identical to TRBD2. The CDR3 length is 16 residues. The V gene's germline CDR1 is MGHRA and CDR2 YSYEKL. J gave up 4 bases and V 4 bases, and 11 bases lay outside the gene matches. The CDR3 DNA reads TGCGCCAGCAGCCGACCAACGGGGACTAGCAGTTACGAGCAGTACTTC. This codes for CASSRPTGTSSYEQYF.

This clonotype was seen more than once but under ten times. This sequence joins TRBV14 and TRBJ2-7, with D possibly being TRBD2 (5 bases). Deletions cut 1 base from V and 0 bases from J, with 10 bases between. Looked up from germline, CDR1 is SGHDN and CDR2 is FVKESK. This CDR3 region has 15 residues. The CDR3 nucleotides read TGTGCCAGCAGCCAAGTACCGGGGAGCTCCTACGAGCAGTACTTC. It translates to CASSQVPGSSYEQYF.

This clonotype has more than one count but fewer than ten. The chain is built from TRBV6-2 or TRBV6-3 and TRBJ2-6, with D uncertain. The V end lost 2 bases, the J end lost 4 bases, and 6 bases lay between the germline ends. The CDR3 has 14 residues. Germline lookup yields CDR1 MNHEY and CDR2 SVGEGT. This CDR3 reads CASSYPGGANVLTF. DNA of the CDR3: TGTGCCAGCAGTTACCCAGGAGGGGCCAACGTCCTGACTTTC.

The sample holds a few counts of this clonotype. The CDR3 region is CASSYNPGTREAFF. For the CDR3, the DNA is TGTGCCAGCAGTTATAATCCCGGGACCAGAGAAGCTTTCTTT. The gene calls are TRBV7-2 and TRBJ1-1; D possibly corresponds to TRBD1 (5 bases). The germline CDR1 and CDR2 sequences are SGHTA and FQGNSA. With 6 bases removed from V and 8 bases from J, the gap between germline ends came to 19 bases. The CDR3 totals 14 residues.

This clonotype was seen only a few times. The chain joins TRBV5-1 to TRBJ2-3, with 12 positions matching TRBD2. The V gene's germline CDR1 is SGHRS and CDR2 YFSETQ. The CDR3 sequence is 17 residues long. J lost 3 bases, V lost 4 bases, and 9 bases had no gene match. The CDR3 loop reads CASSPLAGGGATDTQYF. The CDR3 region has the DNA TGCGCCAGCAGCCCACTAGCGGGAGGAGGGGCTACAGATACGCAGTATTTT.

This clonotype was detected a few times. This chain joins TRBV12-5 and TRBJ1-5; unclear D gene. The CDR3 runs 15 residues. The V gene's germline CDR1 is LGHNT and CDR2 FRNRAP. Trimming shortened V by 3 bases and J by 3 bases, and 12 bases separated the two germline ends. CDR3 sequence reads: CASGFGLFFNQPQHF. CDR3 bases: TGTGCTAGTGGTTTCGGCTTATTCTTCAATCAGCCCCAGCATTTT. Full variable domain (outside the CDR3, taken from reference TRBV12-5 and TRBJ1-5): DARVTQTPRHKVTEMGQEVTMRCQPILGHNTVFWYRQTMMQGLELLAYFRNRAPLDDSGMPKDRFSAEMPDATLATLKIQPSEPRDSAVYFCASGFGLFFNQPQHFGDGTRLSIL.

A few counts support this clonotype. The CDR3 DNA follows: TGCGCCAGCAGCTTGGCCAAGGGACAGTCCAGTTTGGAGACCCAGTACTTC. This encodes CASSLAKGQSSLETQYF. The chain uses TRBV5-1 and TRBJ2-5, with 7 bases identical to TRBD1. V was clipped by 0 bases and J by 5 bases; unmatched bases: 13. In germline, CDR1 is SGHRS, CDR2 YFSETQ. This CDR3 is built from 17 residues.

The chain links TRBV7-6 to TRBJ1-5, with D perhaps matching TRBD1 (6 bases). The germline V and J ends were trimmed by 1 base and 7 bases, with 17 bases remaining between them. This CDR3 region has 16 residues. Germline loops: CDR1 SGHVS, CDR2 FNYEAQ. The CDR3 nucleotides are TGTGCCAGCAGCTTAGGGCCAAGAGGGGGAAGCCAGCCCCAGCATTTT. Protein sequence: CASSLGPRGGSQPQHF.

This clonotype came up a few times. This chain links TRBV10-2 with TRBJ1-4, with 8 bases fitting TRBD1. V gave up 2 bases and J gave up 7 bases; unmatched junction bases: 6. Germline lookup yields CDR1 WSHSY and CDR2 SAAADI. CDR3 size: 15 residues. The CDR3 DNA is TGCGCCAGCAGTGAGAGGACAGGGAACCGTGAAAAACTGTTTTTT. It encodes CASSERTGNREKLFF.

This sequence joins TRBV2 and TRBJ2-3; no firm D call. The length of the CDR3 is 11 residues. Germline V CDR1 and CDR2: SNHLY, FYNNEI. The V end was cut by 4 bases, the J end by 6 bases, with 5 bases between. CDR3 loop: CASSAVDTQYF. In nucleotides, the CDR3 is TGTGCCAGCAGTGCGGTCGATACGCAGTATTTT.

This clonotype was seen only a few times. The genes are TRBV7-9 and TRBJ2-5; TRBD2 matches at 11 bases. The CDR3 extends over 17 amino acids. With 1 base clipped from V and 7 bases from J, the junction kept 11 bases outside the gene matches. The germline V gene encodes CDR1 SEHNR and CDR2 FQNEAQ (reference sequence). The CDR3 region has the DNA TGTGCCAGCAGCTTAGGGGGCGCGACTAGCGGGGTGAGGACCCAGTACTTC. It is translated as CASSLGGATSGVRTQYF.

To note about this clonotype: This may arise from a read error, as a much more abundant clone is one base away. V is TRBV6-5 and J is TRBJ2-3; D uncertain. V lost 0 bases and J lost 1, with 17 bases in between. The CDR3 is 18 amino acids. CDR1 and CDR2 from the germline V gene are MNHEY and SVGAGI. CDR3 region: CASSYSGIGVRGTDTQYF. CDR3 nucleotides: TGTGCCAGCAGTTACTCAGGTATCGGCGTTCGTGGCACAGATACGCAGTATTTT.

A few counts support this clonotype. This chain connects TRBV30 to TRBJ1-1; D unresolved. Trimming took 4 bases from V and 2 from J, leaving 11 bases between them. Germline lookup yields CDR1 GTSNPN and CDR2 SVGIG (reference sequence). This CDR3 has 13 amino acids. The CDR3 is CAWTGHFNTEAFF. The DNA for the CDR3 is TGTGCCTGGACAGGTCACTTTAACACTGAAGCTTTCTTT. Full variable domain (outside the CDR3, taken from reference TRBV30 and TRBJ1-1): SQTIHQWPATLVQPVGSPLSLECTVEGTSNPNLYWYRQAAGRGLQLLFYSVGIGQISSEVPQNLSASRPQDRQFILSSKKLLLSDSGFYLCAWTGHFNTEAFFGQGTRLTVV.